Below, 14 T cell receptor beta chains from the same sample are listed, as sequenced in a study of T cell changes during pregnancy in multiple sclerosis. Generated by immunoSEQ multiplex PCR, the TCRdb table keeps only in-frame clones and is missing some. The table records about 44,000 clones, approximately 96% of them present only once. This specimen consisted of peripheral blood, obtained in the second trimester of pregnancy. The receptors stem from a female donor with multiple sclerosis, enrolled in a pregnancy study.

V is TRBV18 and J is TRBJ1-2; 8 bases match TRBD1. There are 14 residues in the CDR3. Germline-derived CDR1 and CDR2 are KGHSH and LQKENI. With 3 bases clipped from V and 6 bases from J, the junction kept 6 bases outside the gene matches. The CDR3 loop reads CASSPSDRVDGYTF. As DNA, the CDR3 is TGTGCCAGCTCACCGTCGGACAGGGTAGATGGCTACACCTTC. The full variable domain, rest sourced from reference TRBV18 and TRBJ1-2, is NAGVMQNPRHLVRRRGQEARLRCSPMKGHSHVYWYRQLPEEGLKFMVYLQKENIIDESGMPKERFSAEFPKEGPSILRIQQVVRGDSAAYFCASSPSDRVDGYTFGSGTRLTVV.

The genes are TRBV27 and TRBJ2-7; 7 positions agree with TRBD2. There are 18 residues in the CDR3. Germline V lookup: CDR1 MNHEY, CDR2 SMNVEV (reference sequence). With V trimmed by 3 bases and J by 0 bases, 14 bases remained unmatched. DNA of the CDR3: TGTGCCAGCAGTTTCGGTGGACTTAGCGGGTCGAGCTCCTACGAGCAGTACTTC. It encodes CASSFGGLSGSSSYEQYF.

The V call is TRBV7-3, the J call TRBJ2-2, with D possibly being TRBD2 (6 bases). The CDR3 has 18 residues. Germline V lookup: CDR1 SGHTA, CDR2 FQGTGA. V dropped 5 bases and J dropped 0 bases, with 19 bases sitting between them. The CDR3 DNA sequence: TGTGCCAGCAGCCCTAACCAGCTAGCGAGCGCGAACACCGGGGAGCTGTTTTTT. Protein product: CASSPNQLASANTGELFF.

The chain couples TRBV5-1 to TRBJ2-7; perhaps TRBD2 as D (6 bases). This CDR3 has 15 residues. Trimming stripped 3 bases from V and 5 bases from J, with 18 bases between. Germline values: CDR1 SGHRS, CDR2 YFSETQ. The CDR3 region is CASSSLTSSLDEQYF. CDR3 coding DNA: TGCGCCAGCAGCTCACTCACTAGCTCACTGGACGAGCAGTACTTC.

V and J are TRBV29-1 and TRBJ2-3, with unresolved D. Germline values: CDR1 SQVTM, CDR2 ANQGSEA. The CDR3 runs 15 residues. The V gene lost 6 bases and the J gene lost 0 bases, with 16 bases spanning the gap. The CDR3 nucleotides read TGCAGCGTGATCCCGCGGTCTGATAGCACAGATACGCAGTATTTT. Residues: CSVIPRSDSTDTQYF.

CDR3 DNA: TGTGCCAGCAGCTTAAGTAGCGGGAGTTGGGACGAGCAGTACTTC. As protein: CASSLSSGSWDEQYF. The chain combines TRBV7-3 with TRBJ2-7; 9 positions agree with TRBD2. Germline lookup yields CDR1 SGHTA and CDR2 FQGTGA. The V gene end was trimmed by 1 base and the J gene end by 5 bases; junction bases not matched to a gene: 6. The length of the CDR3 is 15 residues.

The chain couples TRBV5-5 to TRBJ2-1; a possible D gene is TRBD2 (6 bases). Germline CDR1 reads SGHKS; CDR2 reads YYEKEE (reference sequence). Deletions cut 0 bases from V and 1 base from J, with 11 bases between. The CDR3 covers 16 residues. In DNA, the CDR3 is TGTGCCAGCAGCTTGGGTTCCGGGACTTCCTACAATGAGCAGTTCTTC. Its translation is CASSLGSGTSYNEQFF.

This chain joins TRBV4-2 and TRBJ1-1; 8 bases are a match to TRBD1. With V trimmed by 2 bases and J by 3 bases, 2 bases remained unmatched. Germline V gene sequence: CDR1 LGHNA, CDR2 YNFKEQ. The CDR3 spans 14 residues. CDR3 amino acids: CASSQTDRDTEAFF. The CDR3 DNA reads TGTGCCAGCAGCCAAACGGACAGGGACACTGAAGCTTTCTTT.

This clone was observed a single time. The V and J genes are TRBV4-2 and TRBJ2-7; 7 bases map to TRBD2. CDR3 length: 15 amino acids. J gave up 2 bases and V 4 bases, and 8 bases lay outside the gene matches. Germline assignment: CDR1 LGHNA and CDR2 YNFKEQ. The DNA for the CDR3 is TGTGCCAGCAGCCCAATAAGGGGAGGGCCCTACGAGCAGTACTTC. It codes for CASSPIRGGPYEQYF.

The rearrangement joins TRBV5-4 to TRBJ2-7, with 10 bases matching TRBD2. Looked up from germline, CDR1 is SGHNT and CDR2 is YYREEE (reference sequence). The CDR3 sequence is 14 residues long. V lost 0 bases, J lost 4 bases, and 1 base stayed unmatched. CDR3 sequence (DNA): TGTGCCAGCAGCTTGGCTAGCGGGAGTTACGAGCAGTACTTC. Residues: CASSLASGSYEQYF.

The V gene is TRBV19, the J gene TRBJ2-4; TRBD1 matches at 11 bases. Trimming removed 7 bases from V and 0 bases from J; junction bases left unmatched: 14. CDR1 and CDR2 (germline): LNHDA, SQIVND (reference sequence). The CDR3 length is 19 residues. The CDR3 region has the DNA TGTGCCAGTATGGGACAGGGGGTGACCCTGTCTTTAGCCAAAAACATTCAGTACTTC. Translating it yields CASMGQGVTLSLAKNIQYF. The entire variable domain, with the rest obtained from reference TRBV19 and TRBJ2-4, is as follows: DGGITQSPKYLFRKEGQNVTLSCEQNLNHDAMYWYRQDPGQGLRLIYYSQIVNDFQKGDIAEGYSVSREKKESFPLTVTSAQKNPTAFYLCASMGQGVTLSLAKNIQYFGAGTRLSVL.

The rearrangement links TRBV19 to TRBJ2-1; D remains unclear. The CDR3 totals 13 residues. Trimming stripped 5 bases from V and 0 bases from J, with 5 bases between. Germline V lookup: CDR1 LNHDA, CDR2 SQIVND (reference sequence). CDR3 bases: TGTGCCAGTAGTCCCAGCTCCTACAATGAGCAGTTCTTC. This gives the protein CASSPSSYNEQFF.

The chain joins TRBV11-3 to TRBJ2-2, with unresolved D. Trimming stripped 0 bases from V and 3 bases from J, with 11 bases between. The CDR3 runs 16 residues. Germline V gene lookup returns CDR1 SGHNT and CDR2 YENEEA. As DNA, the CDR3 is TGTGCCAGCAGCTTAGATCACGGGTCGTACACCGGGGAGCTGTTTTTT. Its translation: CASSLDHGSYTGELFF.

The chain joins TRBV15 to TRBJ1-5; the match to TRBD1 covers 7 bases. The CDR3 sequence is 15 residues long. From germline, CDR1 is LNHNV and CDR2 YYDKDF (reference sequence). J gave up 3 bases and V 5 bases, and 7 bases lay outside the gene matches. The CDR3 loop is CATSRQGQANQPQHF. CDR3 coding DNA: TGTGCCACCAGCCGACAGGGCCAGGCCAATCAGCCCCAGCATTTT.